The 20 T cell receptor beta chains in this list originate from one sample, sequenced in a study of cytomegalovirus exposure and HLA in healthy donors. PCR involved 60 Vbeta and 13 Jbeta primers. Clones were read by immunoSEQ multiplex PCR, and TCRdb kept only the in-frame ones, dropping some. The repertoire consists of about 130,000 clones, with roughly 77% occurring once and the leading ten covering almost 6%. The sequenced material came from PBMCs. These receptors came from a woman aged 40 to 50 in good health and CMV-seropositive.

The J gene is TRBJ1-5, the V gene TRBV10-1; no firm D call. Trimming took off 2 bases at V and 5 bases at J, with 7 bases between the two ends. The CDR3 totals 13 residues. Per the germline V gene, CDR1 is WNHNN and CDR2 is SYGVQD (reference sequence). CDR3 sequence reads: CASSEGRDQPQHF. The CDR3 DNA reads as TGCGCCAGCAGTGAGGGGCGAGATCAGCCCCAGCATTTT.

The rearrangement joins TRBV11-3 to TRBJ1-4, with 8 bases that match TRBD1. Looked up from germline, CDR1 is SGHNT and CDR2 is YENEEA. The CDR3 runs to 16 residues. Trimming took 3 bases from V and 0 from J; bases not matched to a gene: 3. CDR3 sequence: CASSFTQGATNEKLFF. CDR3 nucleotide sequence: TGTGCCAGCAGCTTCACACAGGGGGCAACTAATGAAAAACTGTTTTTT.

A few counts support this clone. A junction boundary mismatches the germline segment, possibly from a read error. The chain links TRBV6-5 to TRBJ1-2; a possible D gene is TRBD1 (5 bases). Germline V gives CDR1 MNHEY, CDR2 SVGAGI. The CDR3 spans 12 residues. CDR3 nucleotide sequence: TGTGCCAGCAGGGTGGCAGGGCGTGGCTACCCCTTC. Amino acid sequence: CASRVAGRGYPF.

V gene TRBV5-6 combines with J gene TRBJ2-3, with a weak D call TRBD2 (5 bases). The V end was cut by 6 bases, the J end by 2 bases, with 16 bases between. The CDR3 is 15 amino acids. Germline V lookup: CDR1 SGHDT, CDR2 YYEEEE. DNA of the CDR3: TGTGCCAGCACCCAGTCTAGCAGATTCACAGATACGCAGTATTTT. This sequence encodes CASTQSSRFTDTQYF.

The J gene is TRBJ2-7, the V gene TRBV6-5, with 9 bases matching TRBD1. Germline assignment: CDR1 MNHEY and CDR2 SVGAGI. V shed 2 bases, J shed 4 bases, and the junction held 6 bases outside the gene matches. The CDR3 is 15 residues long. CDR3 sequence (DNA): TGTGCCAGCAGTTACGTTCGACAGGGGGGTTACGAGCAGTACTTC. Translated: CASSYVRQGGYEQYF.

The chain recombines TRBV6-5 with TRBJ2-5; TRBD2 matches at 7 bases. Gene TRBJ2-7 matches the end of the DNA better, so the J call may be wrong. The germline gives CDR1 MNHEY, CDR2 SVGAGI. CDR3 size: 15 residues. CDR3 sequence reads: CASTVVGGGRNEQYF. Here the CDR3 DNA reads TGTGCCAGCACCGTCGTTGGCGGGGGTAGGAACGAGCAGTACTTC.

V and J are TRBV6-5 and TRBJ1-5, with a possible D match to TRBD1 (6 bases). CDR1 is MNHEY, CDR2 SVGAGI, per germline. The CDR3 runs to 15 residues. Trimming shortened V by 0 bases and J by 6 bases, and 12 bases separated the two germline ends. CDR3 sequence reads: CASSYSSGALQPQHF. The CDR3 DNA reads as TGTGCCAGCAGTTACTCCTCAGGGGCACTTCAGCCCCAGCATTTT.

The V call is TRBV7-3, the J call TRBJ1-1; 8 nucleotides match TRBD1. With 5 bases clipped from V and 5 bases from J, the junction kept 4 bases outside the gene matches. This CDR3 has 13 amino acids. Germline loops: CDR1 SGHTA, CDR2 FQGTGA. The CDR3 loop is CASSRRQGTEAFF. CDR3 coding DNA: TGTGCCAGCAGCAGAAGACAGGGGACTGAAGCTTTCTTT.

This chain connects TRBV29-1 to TRBJ1-2; D may be TRBD1 (5 bases). This CDR3 is 12 amino acids long. V lost 6 bases and J 7 bases, leaving 15 bases between the germline ends. Germline CDR1 is SQVTM and CDR2 is ANQGSEA. CDR3 amino acids: CSVDRGIGGYTF. CDR3 nucleotide sequence: TGCAGCGTCGATAGGGGTATTGGTGGCTACACCTTC.

The chain is built from TRBV11-2 and TRBJ2-5; D is perhaps TRBD1 (6 bases). The V end lost 7 bases, the J end lost 3 bases, and 15 bases lay between the germline ends. The length of the CDR3 is 14 residues. Germline V gene data show CDR1 as SGHAT and CDR2 as FQNNGV. CDR3 loop: CASNEQGRKETQYF. DNA of the CDR3: TGTGCCAGCAACGAACAGGGAAGAAAAGAGACCCAGTACTTC.

The V and J genes are TRBV9 and TRBJ1-2; D is possibly TRBD1 (5 bases). The CDR3 totals 13 residues. CDR1 is SGDLS, CDR2 YYNGEE, per germline. V was shortened by 4 bases and J by 8 bases, with 15 bases between the two germline ends. CDR3 sequence (DNA): TGTGCCAGCAGCCCGGGACGGGGGGACGGCTACACCTTC. This codes for CASSPGRGDGYTF.

V usage is TRBV10-3 and J usage is TRBJ2-3; 8 positions agree with TRBD1. Trimming at V came to 6 bases and at J to 0 bases, leaving 2 bases not matched to a gene. The length of the CDR3 is 14 residues. CDR1 and CDR2 (germline): ENHRY, SYGVKD. The CDR3 region has the DNA TGTGCCATCAGCCGACAGGGGAGCACAGATACGCAGTATTTT. It encodes CAISRQGSTDTQYF.

This chain connects TRBV7-9 to TRBJ1-6; TRBD1 agrees at 11 bases. The germline CDR1 and CDR2 sequences are SEHNR and FQNEAQ (reference sequence). V trimming: 0 bases; J trimming: 9 bases; junction bases outside the gene matches: 4. The CDR3 has 16 residues. The CDR3 region has the DNA TGTGCCAGCAGCTTAGCGCTTGGGACAGGGGGTTCACCCCTCCACTTT. This translates into CASSLALGTGGSPLHF.

Only a few counts were recorded for this clone. The same CDR3 is also encoded by other DNA sequences in this sample. The chain employs TRBV4-1 and TRBJ2-5; 10 bases agree with TRBD2. CDR3 length: 15 amino acids. The V gene's germline CDR1 is MGHRA and CDR2 YSYEKL. Trimming at V came to 4 bases and at J to 5 bases, leaving 7 bases not matched to a gene. The CDR3 coding sequence is TGCGCCAGCAGCCCTCTAGCGGGAGTATGGGAGACCCAGTACTTC. It yields the protein CASSPLAGVWETQYF.

The chain joins TRBV2 to TRBJ1-6; 9 positions match TRBD1. The CDR3 sequence is 14 residues long. The germline CDR1 and CDR2 sequences are SNHLY and FYNNEI. The J segment lost 7 bases and the V segment lost 7 bases, leaving 5 bases of the junction unmatched. CDR3 in DNA: TGTGCCAGCAAACAGGGGGCTTCCAATTCACCCCTCCACTTT. Protein sequence: CASKQGASNSPLHF.

The chain employs TRBV28 and TRBJ1-3; D may be TRBD1 (5 bases). V was clipped by 2 bases and J by 4 bases, with 18 bases between them. Per germline, CDR1 MDHEN and CDR2 SYDVKM. This CDR3 is built from 17 residues. As DNA, the CDR3 is TGTGCCAGCAGTTTACCGCAGGGCAGGCTCTCCGGAAACACCATATATTTT. Protein product: CASSLPQGRLSGNTIYF.

The chain links TRBV5-8 to TRBJ2-3, with a possible D match to TRBD2 (5 bases). Germline loops: CDR1 SGHTS, CDR2 YDEGEE. V lost 2 bases, J lost 11 bases, and 9 bases lay in between. The CDR3 has 11 amino acids. DNA of the CDR3: TGTGCCAGCAGCTTAGGACTGGGGCAGTATTTT. It is translated as CASSLGLGQYF.

This chain joins TRBV5-1 and TRBJ2-1; 9 positions match TRBD2. Germline loops: CDR1 SGHRS, CDR2 YFSETQ. This CDR3 spans 16 amino acids. J gave up 4 bases and V 0 bases, and 5 bases lay outside the gene matches. The CDR3 nucleotides are TGCGCCAGCAGCTTGGTATCTAGCGGGATTTACAATGAGCAGTTCTTC. Amino acids: CASSLVSSGIYNEQFF.

The rearrangement uses TRBV28 and TRBJ1-4, with D unclear. There are 11 residues in the CDR3. Trimming cost V 7 bases and J 6 bases, with 6 bases left between them. Germline values: CDR1 MDHEN, CDR2 SYDVKM. CDR3 sequence: CASNSDEKLFF. The DNA for the CDR3 is TGTGCCAGCAACTCCGATGAAAAACTGTTTTTT.

The rearrangement uses TRBV27 and TRBJ2-7, with 12 nucleotides matching TRBD2. CDR1 is MNHEY, CDR2 SMNVEV, per germline (reference sequence). V lost 5 bases, J lost 6 bases, and 8 bases stayed unmatched. CDR3 length equals 15 residues. The CDR3 spells CASSPLTSGRSEQYF. The CDR3 nucleotides read TGTGCCAGCAGTCCCCTGACTAGCGGGAGATCCGAGCAGTACTTC.